These T cell receptor beta chains were read from a single sample in a study of blood T cell repertoires in COVID-19. Only in-frame clones appear in the TCRdb table, and some are missing; sequencing was by immunoSEQ multiplex PCR. This sample carries 95,000 to 110,000 clones, more than 75% of them seen once, and the ten largest clones take about 15%. Sequencing was carried out using peripheral blood. These TCRs come from a man aged 45-60 years with acute or convalescent COVID-19. The CDR3 runs from the conserved cysteine through the conserved F or W. A D gene is named only where the DNA matches it firmly. Where a row states a size, it is once, few, many or the class of an expanded clone; other rows omit it.

V gene	J gene	CDR3 length	D gene	clone size	CDR3 protein	CDR3 DNA
TRBV28	TRBJ2-1	13	-	-	CATFSGNYNEQFF	TGTGCCACCTTTTCAGGGAATTACAATGAGCAGTTCTTC
TRBV12-3/TRBV12-4	TRBJ2-2	12	-	-	CASSFIRGELFF	TGTGCCAGCAGTTTTATCCGCGGGGAGCTGTTTTTT
TRBV5-1	TRBJ1-1	15	-	-	CASSFTGTSNTEAFF	TGCGCCAGCAGCTTTACCGGGACATCTAACACTGAAGCTTTCTTT
TRBV19	TRBJ2-7	14	TRBD1	-	CATRGETGSHEQYF	TGTGCCACCCGAGGGGAGACAGGGAGCCACGAGCAGTACTTC
TRBV29-1	TRBJ1-5	15	-	-	CSVSVVAGVDQPQHF	TGCAGCGTTTCGGTCGTAGCAGGGGTTGATCAGCCCCAGCATTTT
TRBV30	TRBJ2-5	11	-	-	CAWSAQVTQYF	TGTGCCTGGAGTGCCCAGGTGACCCAGTACTTC
TRBV28	TRBJ1-2	13	-	-	CASSLSSQRGLSF	TGTGCCAGCAGTTTATCGTCCCAGCGCGGCCTTTCCTTC
TRBV11-2	TRBJ2-4	14	-	few	CASSLFGAKNIQYF	TGTGCCAGCAGCTTATTCGGGGCCAAAAACATTCAGTACTTC
TRBV5-5	TRBJ1-1	15	-	-	CASSFDSPMNTEAFF	TGTGCCAGCAGCTTCGACAGCCCAATGAACACTGAAGCTTTCTTT
TRBV4-1	TRBJ2-7	18	TRBD1	few	CASSLGTGGWSLGYEQYF	TGCGCCAGCAGCCTCGGGACAGGGGGCTGGTCCTTGGGCTACGAGCAGTACTTC
TRBV7-6	TRBJ2-2	13	-	few	CATRGGWTGELFF	TGTGCCACTAGGGGAGGATGGACCGGGGAGCTGTTTTTT
TRBV9	TRBJ2-1	16	-	-	CASSTETGVNPNEQFF	TGTGCCAGCAGCACCGAAACGGGAGTCAACCCCAATGAGCAGTTCTTC
TRBV9	TRBJ1-2	12	-	-	CASSVDGYGYTF	TGTGCCAGCAGCGTAGACGGCTATGGCTACACCTTC
TRBV13	TRBJ1-3	15	-	-	CASSLDTSFGNTIYF	TGTGCCAGCAGCCTGGACACATCCTTTGGAAACACCATATATTTT
TRBV12-5	TRBJ1-1	11	-	-	CASGPKLEAFF	TGTGCTAGTGGTCCCAAGCTTGAAGCTTTCTTT
TRBV24-1	TRBJ2-1	16	TRBD2	-	CATSDRTSGSRNEQFF	TGTGCCACCAGTGACCGCACTAGCGGGAGTCGAAATGAGCAGTTCTTC
TRBV6-5	TRBJ2-7	13	TRBD1	few	CASSPRQGPRQYF	TGTGCCAGCAGTCCCCGACAGGGCCCACGGCAGTACTTC
TRBV9	TRBJ1-2	15	TRBD1	-	CASSPDPGTGYGYTF	TGTGCCAGCAGCCCTGATCCCGGGACAGGGTATGGCTACACCTTC
TRBV7-9	TRBJ2-4	15	-	-	CASSFSGIAKNIQYF	TGTGCCAGCAGCTTCTCCGGTATAGCCAAAAACATTCAGTACTTC
TRBV15	TRBJ1-2	13	TRBD1	-	CATGVTGSDGYTF	TGTGCCACCGGGGTGACAGGGTCGGATGGCTACACCTTC
TRBV24-1	TRBJ2-3	15	-	-	CATSEQRASTDTQYF	TGTGCCACCAGTGAGCAGCGGGCATCCACAGATACGCAGTATTTT
TRBV10-3	TRBJ2-7	17	TRBD1	-	CAISVSLRTGSSYEQYF	TGTGCCATCAGTGTCAGTTTGAGGACAGGGAGCTCCTACGAGCAGTACTTC
TRBV12-5	TRBJ2-7	15	-	-	CASGLVMGAIYEQYF	TGTGCTAGTGGTTTGGTAATGGGCGCGATCTACGAGCAGTACTTC
TRBV19	TRBJ2-6	15	-	-	CASSPGSSGANVLTF	TGTGCCAGTAGCCCTGGGAGCTCTGGGGCCAACGTCCTGACTTTC
TRBV27	TRBJ2-7	15	-	-	CASSPRGKGTYEQYF	TGTGCCAGCAGTCCCAGGGGTAAGGGGACCTACGAGCAGTACTTC
TRBV5-6	TRBJ2-7	11	-	-	CASSSGFEQYF	TGTGCCAGCAGCTCGGGGTTCGAGCAGTACTTC
TRBV3-1/TRBV3-2	TRBJ2-3	12	-	once	CASSQRPGTQYF	TGTGCCAGCAGCCAACGACCCGGGACGCAGTATTTT